This TCR beta chain was identified during a study of T cell responses to AZD1222 COVID-19 vaccine. Findings and limits, study-wide: Donors were largely white British and mainly female; clonal diversity was possibly underestimated. Spike-specific TCR breadth and depth were elevated following two AZD1222 doses. Baseline serology detected seropositivity in only 6 or 7 AZD1222 recipients.

TCRdb keeps only in-frame clones here, not all; method: immunoSEQ multiplex PCR. The data hold about 73,000 clones, with roughly 89% observed a single time. Some second doses came at about 4 weeks and others at about 12 weeks; these were pooled. Points on this clone: Its antigen is as yet unknown.

CDR1 is SGHTA, CDR2 FQGNSA, per germline. The length of the CDR3 is 17 residues. V gave up 4 bases and J gave up 0 bases, with 15 bases separating them. The sequencing here drew on peripheral blood, taken 28 days after the second AZD1222 dose. The sequence was obtained from an adult who received the AZD1222 COVID-19 vaccine. V and J are TRBV7-2 and TRBJ2-2; a possible D gene is TRBD1 (7 bases). CDR3: CASSWGQGGPNTGELFF. CDR3 bases: TGTGCCAGCAGCTGGGGTCAGGGGGGTCCGAACACCGGGGAGCTGTTTTTT.